The T cell receptor (beta chain) described here comes from a study of early T cells in non-severe SARS-CoV-2 infection. Study-wide context: Bulk RNA taken from unsorted whole blood was sequenced, leaving chains unpaired. Study observations and caveats: The VDJdb matching leaned toward anti-spike CD8 responses and overlooked private and CD4 specificities.

V was clipped by 5 bases and J by 4 bases; unmatched bases: 10. The CDR3 covers 15 residues. Germline loops: CDR1 DFQATT, CDR2 SNEGSKA (reference sequence). Separate cDNA molecules each had unique molecular identifiers attached to them. TCRdb analysed the 5' RACE reads with MiXCR anew, one entry per CDR3 protein. Here the sample spans 66,000 or so distinct CDR3 sequences, about 13% being singletons. Notes on this clonotype: The target antigen is unknown.

The sample taken for sequencing was whole blood. The J gene is TRBJ2-3, the V gene TRBV20-1; TRBD2 aligns across 9 bases. The TCR originated in an adult who was a healthcare worker with PCR-confirmed SARS-CoV-2 infection or an uninfected control (not recorded which). The CDR3: CSAALLAGGPDTQYF. CDR3 DNA sequence: TGCAGTGCTGCCCTACTCGCGGGAGGGCCAGATACGCAGTATTTT.